These 21 T cell receptor beta chains share one sample of origin, sequenced in a study of technical replicates of blood from several donors. Sequencing was performed with immunoSEQ multiplex PCR; in TCRdb, only in-frame clones are kept and a portion is missing. Here the sample spans roughly 80,000 clones, roughly 94% being singletons. The material sequenced was T cells isolated from PBMCs. Every receptor here comes from a human donor in good health.

V and J are TRBV6-5 and TRBJ2-1, with D unclear. Looked up from germline, CDR1 is MNHEY and CDR2 is SVGAGI. V gave up 2 bases and J gave up 5 bases, with 7 bases separating them. This CDR3 is 13 amino acids long. The CDR3 here is CASSYGQNNEQFF. The CDR3 DNA is TGTGCCAGCAGTTACGGGCAGAACAATGAGCAGTTCTTC.

The chain couples TRBV10-3 to TRBJ1-4; D might be TRBD1 (6 bases). V was shortened by 4 bases and J by 9 bases, with 12 bases between the two germline ends. Germline assignment: CDR1 ENHRY and CDR2 SYGVKD. CDR3 length: 13 residues. Written as DNA, the CDR3 is TGTGCCATCAGTGTTCAGGGGTGGAAAAAACTGTTTTTT. Translated: CAISVQGWKKLFF.

In DNA, the CDR3 is TGTGCCAGCAGCTTATCCGGGACAGGGGGATACGAGCAGTACTTC. This encodes CASSLSGTGGYEQYF. The V and J genes are TRBV14 and TRBJ2-7, with TRBD1 matching 11 bases. The V segment lost 5 bases and the J segment 4 bases; nucleotides outside the gene matches: 7. The CDR3 extends over 15 amino acids. Germline V gene sequence: CDR1 SGHDN, CDR2 FVKESK. Filled out from reference TRBV14 and TRBJ2-7, the complete variable domain reads EAGVTQFPSHSVIEKGQTVTLRCDPISGHDNLYWYRRVMGKEIKFLLHFVKESKQDESGMPNNRFLAERTGGTYSTLKVQPAELEDSGVYFCASSLSGTGGYEQYFGPGTRLTVT.

The V call is TRBV7-9, the J call TRBJ2-1; TRBD2 matches at 9 bases. The CDR3 loop spans 16 amino acids. Looked up from germline, CDR1 is SEHNR and CDR2 is FQNEAQ (reference sequence). Trimming removed 1 base from V and 10 bases from J; junction bases left unmatched: 11. CDR3 DNA sequence: TGTGCCAGCAGCTTAGTTTTACTAGCGGGTCTCGGCGAGCAGTTCTTC. Protein sequence: CASSLVLLAGLGEQFF.

The chain joins TRBV11-2 to TRBJ1-1, with no clear D. From germline, CDR1 is SGHAT and CDR2 FQNNGV. The V and J ends lost 2 bases and 4 bases respectively, with 5 bases between them. The CDR3 spans 12 residues. The CDR3 spells CASSLMATEAFF. The CDR3 DNA reads TGTGCCAGCAGCTTAATGGCCACTGAAGCTTTCTTT.

The chain recombines TRBV13 with TRBJ2-7; D is perhaps TRBD2 (6 bases). The CDR3 consists of 15 residues. Between the trimmed V and J ends, which lost 6 bases and 0 bases, there was a span of 15 bases. The germline gives CDR1 PRHDT, CDR2 FYEKMQ (reference sequence). The CDR3 spells CASSRGVRDSYEQYF. DNA of the CDR3: TGTGCCAGCAGTCGGGGAGTGCGGGACTCCTACGAGCAGTACTTC.

J is TRBJ2-5 and V is TRBV5-1; D is perhaps TRBD2 (5 bases). V lost 0 bases and J 1 base, leaving 7 bases between the germline ends. The germline gives CDR1 SGHRS, CDR2 YFSETQ. The CDR3 loop spans 14 amino acids. The DNA for the CDR3 is TGCGCCAGCAGCTTGGTAGCGTCCCAAGAGACCCAGTACTTC. This gives the protein CASSLVASQETQYF.

V usage is TRBV6-5 and J usage is TRBJ1-4; 9 bases match TRBD1. This CDR3 is 14 amino acids long. Germline V lookup: CDR1 MNHEY, CDR2 SVGAGI. With 5 bases clipped from V and 5 bases from J, the junction kept 3 bases outside the gene matches. The CDR3 bases are TGTGCCAGCAGTCGAGGACAGGGGAATGAAAAACTGTTTTTT. Amino acids: CASSRGQGNEKLFF.

The chain carries TRBV7-9 and TRBJ2-2; D ambiguous. The CDR3 covers 15 residues. Germline V gives CDR1 SEHNR, CDR2 FQNEAQ (reference sequence). V was trimmed by 5 bases and J by 1 base, leaving 11 bases between them. CDR3 region: CASSRRRGNTGELFF. The CDR3 region has the DNA TGTGCCAGCAGCCGTAGAAGAGGGAACACCGGGGAGCTGTTTTTT.

This clone was seen a single time. This chain links TRBV10-3 with TRBJ2-7; TRBD1 might be the D (5 bases). This CDR3 has 15 amino acids. Between the trimmed V and J ends, which lost 0 bases and 0 bases, there was a span of 9 bases. Per germline, CDR1 ENHRY and CDR2 SYGVKD. In nucleotides, the CDR3 is TGTGCCATCAGTGAGTCTGGCCAGGGCTCCTACGAGCAGTACTTC. Amino acids: CAISESGQGSYEQYF.

This clone was observed a single time. This chain links TRBV9 with TRBJ1-1, with D possibly being TRBD1 (5 bases). V was shortened by 3 bases and J by 5 bases, with 14 bases between the two germline ends. CDR3 length equals 14 residues. Germline values: CDR1 SGDLS, CDR2 YYNGEE. The CDR3 spells CASSGGTLRTEAFF. In DNA, the CDR3 is TGTGCCAGCAGCGGCGGGACCCTGAGAACTGAAGCTTTCTTT.

This clone was found once. The V and J genes are TRBV10-1 and TRBJ1-2; perhaps TRBD1 as D (6 bases). V lost 9 bases and J lost 7, with 12 bases in between. Germline V gene data show CDR1 as WNHNN and CDR2 as SYGVQD (reference sequence). The CDR3 spans 11 residues. For the CDR3, the DNA is TGCGCCAGAGAGGGGGACGGTGGCTACACCTTC. Amino acids: CAREGDGGYTF.

The rearrangement uses TRBV11-2 and TRBJ1-2; D might be TRBD1 (6 bases). The CDR3 has 17 amino acids. Germline CDR1 and CDR2: SGHAT and FQNNGV. Trimming cost V 2 bases and J 3 bases, with 19 bases left between them. CDR3 sequence reads: CASSLTPRTEKDYGYTF. CDR3 DNA: TGTGCCAGCAGCTTAACCCCCCGGACAGAAAAGGACTATGGCTACACCTTC.

J is TRBJ2-5 and V is TRBV7-2, with TRBD1 matching over 7 bases. The CDR3 has 15 amino acids. Losses at the gene ends were 5 bases for V and 1 base for J; bases not matched to a gene: 7. Per the germline V gene, CDR1 is SGHTA and CDR2 is FQGNSA. The CDR3 region has the DNA TGTGCCAGCAGCAACACAGGGGCCATCCAAGAGACCCAGTACTTC. Translated, it gives CASSNTGAIQETQYF.

In DNA, the CDR3 is TGTGCCAGCAGCTTAGCGGGAGGAAACGATGAGCAGTTCTTC. Its protein product is CASSLAGGNDEQFF. The chain is built from TRBV6-4 and TRBJ2-1; TRBD2 agrees at 10 bases. Trimming took 6 bases from V and 8 from J; bases not matched to a gene: 7. This CDR3 contains 14 residues. Germline CDR1 and CDR2: MRHNA and SNTAGT.

This chain uses TRBV14 with TRBJ2-2; a weak D match, TRBD1 (6 bases). Germline CDR1 reads SGHDN; CDR2 reads FVKESK. V dropped 3 bases and J dropped 5 bases, with 10 bases sitting between them. CDR3 length: 14 residues. The chain's CDR3 is CASSQKQGTGELFF. As DNA, the CDR3 is TGTGCCAGCAGCCAGAAACAGGGAACCGGGGAGCTGTTTTTT.

The chain carries TRBV21-1 and TRBJ1-1; no check of the table's D call, TRBD1, against the DNA was made. TRBV21-1 is a pseudogene locus. There are 14 residues in the CDR3. The CDR3 loop reads CASSKGAGPFEAFF. Here the CDR3 DNA reads TGTGCCAGCAGCAAAGGGGCAGGGCCTTTCGAAGCTTTCTTT.

This sequence joins TRBV9 and TRBJ1-2; maybe TRBD1 (5 bases). This CDR3 spans 14 amino acids. The germline V gene encodes CDR1 SGDLS and CDR2 YYNGEE. The ends were cut back, 0 bases at V and 6 bases at J, with 12 bases in the middle. The CDR3 bases are TGTGCCAGCAGCGTAGGGTTAGGGGCCGATGGCTACACCTTC. It encodes CASSVGLGADGYTF.

The CDR3 DNA follows: TGCGCCAGCAGCTCGACAGGGATCAATCAGCCCCAGCATTTT. Its translation is CASSSTGINQPQHF. The chain uses TRBV5-1 and TRBJ1-5; 7 nucleotides match TRBD1. Germline CDR1 SGHRS, CDR2 YFSETQ. Germline trimming cut 3 bases from V and 3 bases from J; bases unmatched to any gene: 3. The CDR3 covers 14 residues.

The chain carries TRBV11-2 and TRBJ2-7, with 10 bases that match TRBD2. The germline gives CDR1 SGHAT, CDR2 FQNNGV. The CDR3 has 16 amino acids. The V segment lost 5 bases and the J segment 4 bases; nucleotides outside the gene matches: 11. The CDR3 is CASSPIVASGGYEQYF. CDR3 coding DNA: TGTGCCAGCAGCCCCATCGTGGCTAGCGGGGGATACGAGCAGTACTTC.

The J gene is TRBJ1-1, the V gene TRBV6-5; 9 bases are a match to TRBD1. Trimming took 8 bases from V and 6 from J; bases not matched to a gene: 13. The CDR3 covers 15 residues. CDR1 and CDR2 from the germline V gene are MNHEY and SVGAGI. This CDR3 is CASVGDRGFVAEAFF. CDR3 nucleotide sequence: TGTGCCAGCGTGGGAGACAGGGGGTTTGTTGCTGAAGCTTTCTTT.